The clone carrying this TCR beta chain appeared a few times. Its cognate antigen is unknown. Germline V gives CDR1 LNHDA, CDR2 SQIVND (reference sequence). Trimming removed 3 bases from V and 2 bases from J, with 8 bases in between. The CDR3 consists of 15 residues. This entry belongs to a study of shared clonotypes between healthy human individuals. Study results and caveats: Naive CD4 clonotypes overlapped across a few donors at 4.5% to 5.5%.

Method: immunoSEQ multiplex PCR; TCRdb's copy keeps in-frame clones and lacks some. The sample holds about 960,000 clones, about 80% seen once. Sequenced input: memory CD4+ T cells sorted from blood. Subset indicated: CD45RA-negative fraction. This chain connects TRBV19 to TRBJ2-6, with a tentative D call TRBD2 (5 bases). This receptor was obtained from a young man in good health. The DNA of the CDR3 is TGTGCCAGTAGTATTCCCGGGGCTGGGGCCAACGTCCTGACTTTC. It translates to CASSIPGAGANVLTF.